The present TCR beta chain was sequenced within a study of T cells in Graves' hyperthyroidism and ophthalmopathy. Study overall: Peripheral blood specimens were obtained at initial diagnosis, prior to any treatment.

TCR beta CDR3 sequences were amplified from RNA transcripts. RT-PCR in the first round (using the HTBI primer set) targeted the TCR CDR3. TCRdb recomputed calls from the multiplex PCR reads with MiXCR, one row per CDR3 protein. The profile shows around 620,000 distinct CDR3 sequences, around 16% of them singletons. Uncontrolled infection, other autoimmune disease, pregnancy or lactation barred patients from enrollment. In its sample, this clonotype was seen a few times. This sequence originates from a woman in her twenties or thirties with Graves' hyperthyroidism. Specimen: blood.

The CDR3 DNA sequence: TGTGCCTGGAGTGCCGCAGGCGCCCTTTCACCCCTCCACTTT. Translating gives CAWSAAGALSPLHF. V and J are TRBV30 and TRBJ1-6; the D is unclear. The V end lost 1 base, the J end lost 9 bases, and 13 bases lay between the germline ends. Germline V lookup: CDR1 GTSNPN, CDR2 SVGIG (reference sequence). The CDR3 has 14 residues.